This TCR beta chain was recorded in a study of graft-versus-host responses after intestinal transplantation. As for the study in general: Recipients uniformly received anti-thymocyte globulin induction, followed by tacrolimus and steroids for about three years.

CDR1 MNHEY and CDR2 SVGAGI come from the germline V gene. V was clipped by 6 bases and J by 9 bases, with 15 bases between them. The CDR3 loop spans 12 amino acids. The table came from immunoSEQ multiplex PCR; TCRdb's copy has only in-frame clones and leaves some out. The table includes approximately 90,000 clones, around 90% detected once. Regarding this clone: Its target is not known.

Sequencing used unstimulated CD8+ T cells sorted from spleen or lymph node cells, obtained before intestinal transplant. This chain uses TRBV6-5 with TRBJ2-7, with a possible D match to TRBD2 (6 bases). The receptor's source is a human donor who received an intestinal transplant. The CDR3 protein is CASSADSGVQYF. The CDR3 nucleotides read TGTGCCAGCAGCGCGGACTCGGGGGTGCAGTACTTC.